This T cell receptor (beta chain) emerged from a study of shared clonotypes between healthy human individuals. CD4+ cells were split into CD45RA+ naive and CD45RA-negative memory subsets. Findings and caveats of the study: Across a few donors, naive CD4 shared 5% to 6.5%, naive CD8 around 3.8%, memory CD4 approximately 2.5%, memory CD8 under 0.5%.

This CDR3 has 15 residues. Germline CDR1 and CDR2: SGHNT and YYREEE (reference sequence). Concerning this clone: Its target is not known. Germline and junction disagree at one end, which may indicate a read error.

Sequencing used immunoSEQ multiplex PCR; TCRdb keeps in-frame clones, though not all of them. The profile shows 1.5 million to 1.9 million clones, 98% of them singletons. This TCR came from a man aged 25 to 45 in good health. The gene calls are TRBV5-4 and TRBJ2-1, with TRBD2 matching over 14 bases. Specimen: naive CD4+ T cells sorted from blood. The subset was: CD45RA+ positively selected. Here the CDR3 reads CASRLGLAGDNEQFF. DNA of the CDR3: TGTGCCAGCAGATTGGGACTAGCGGGAGATAATGAGCAGTTCTTC.